The 5 T cell receptor beta chains given below trace back to one sample, sequenced in a study of OX40 agonist ivuxolimab in advanced cancers. Method: immunoSEQ multiplex PCR; TCRdb's copy keeps in-frame clones and lacks some. Found here are just under 95,000 clones, around 86% of them singletons; the top ten hold about 0.3%. The sample in question was CD4+ or CD8+ T cells sorted from blood, obtained in a trial of the OX40 agonist ivuxolimab. The source of these receptors is an adult with an advanced solid tumor such as melanoma, head and neck, liver or kidney cancer.

V is TRBV6-1 and J is TRBJ2-3; a possible D gene is TRBD2 (5 bases). V was shortened by 7 bases and J by 0 bases, with 8 bases between the two germline ends. Per germline, CDR1 MNHNS and CDR2 SASEGT. The CDR3 has 13 residues. The CDR3 DNA reads as TGTGCCAGCACGGGGATGAGCACAGATACGCAGTATTTT. Translated: CASTGMSTDTQYF.

The J gene is TRBJ2-7, the V gene TRBV5-4; D not resolved. This CDR3 has 13 amino acids. V dropped 0 bases and J dropped 3 bases, with 7 bases sitting between them. Germline values: CDR1 SGHNT, CDR2 YYREEE (reference sequence). CDR3 sequence: CASSLGSNYEQYF. DNA of the CDR3: TGTGCCAGCAGCTTGGGCAGCAACTACGAGCAGTACTTC.

The chain is built from TRBV30 and TRBJ2-2; TRBD1 aligns across 8 bases. This CDR3 is 13 amino acids long. Trimming at V came to 5 bases and at J to 6 bases, leaving 5 bases not matched to a gene. Germline assignment: CDR1 GTSNPN and CDR2 SVGIG (reference sequence). The CDR3 nucleotides read TGTGCCTGGGGGGCAGGGGGCCCCGGGGAGCTGTTTTTT. This encodes CAWGAGGPGELFF.

In DNA form, the CDR3 reads TGTGCCAGCAGCGGGGGGGGAAAGCCCCTCCACTTT. Translation: CASSGGGKPLHF. The chain has TRBV28 and TRBJ1-6; tentatively, D is TRBD1 (5 bases). Germline V gene data show CDR1 as MDHEN and CDR2 as SYDVKM. This CDR3 has 12 amino acids. With 6 bases removed from V and 13 bases from J, the gap between germline ends came to 13 bases.

This rearrangement joins TRBV14 to TRBJ1-4, with 9 nucleotides matching TRBD1. This CDR3 has 13 amino acids. The V segment lost 4 bases and the J segment 7 bases; nucleotides outside the gene matches: 1. CDR1 is SGHDN, CDR2 FVKESK, per germline. The CDR3 sequence is CASSRDRVEKLFF. The CDR3 region has the DNA TGTGCCAGCAGCCGGGACAGGGTTGAAAAACTGTTTTTT.